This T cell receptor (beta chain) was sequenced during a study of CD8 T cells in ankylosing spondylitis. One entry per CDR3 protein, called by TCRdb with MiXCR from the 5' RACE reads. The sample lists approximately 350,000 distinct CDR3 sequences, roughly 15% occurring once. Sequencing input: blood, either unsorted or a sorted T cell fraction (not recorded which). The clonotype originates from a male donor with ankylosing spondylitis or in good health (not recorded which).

The CDR3 DNA is TGTGCCAGCAGCCCGAGGTGGGGTGGGACAGATACGCAGTATTTT. Amino acid sequence: CASSPRWGGTDTQYF. The V and J genes are TRBV11-2 and TRBJ2-3; D call uncertain. Between the trimmed V and J ends, which lost 5 bases and 3 bases, there was a span of 15 bases. The V gene's germline CDR1 is SGHAT and CDR2 FQNNGV. This CDR3 is built from 15 residues.